One and the same sample provided the 8 T cell receptor beta chains below, sequenced in a study of siplizumab effects on memory and regulatory T cells. Profiled with immunoSEQ multiplex PCR; TCRdb holds only in-frame clones, not every one. The data hold under 140,000 clones, with around 90% observed a single time. Sequences were obtained from CD4+ T cells sorted from blood. These receptor sequences come from a human donor in good health.

The CDR3 DNA reads TGTGCCAGTAGTATCGAGTTAAGCTATGGCTACACCTTC. It is translated as CASSIELSYGYTF. The chain carries TRBV19 and TRBJ1-2, with D hard to call. This CDR3 is 13 amino acids long. CDR1 and CDR2 (germline): LNHDA, SQIVND (reference sequence). The V and J ends lost 3 bases and 4 bases respectively, with 9 bases between them.

The chain couples TRBV15 to TRBJ1-6, with a tentative D call TRBD1 (6 bases). Looked up from germline, CDR1 is LNHNV and CDR2 is YYDKDF (reference sequence). Trimming cost V 7 bases and J 2 bases, with 12 bases left between them. The CDR3 extends over 15 amino acids. The CDR3 protein is CATMPGAAYNSPLHF. DNA for the CDR3: TGTGCCACCATGCCAGGGGCAGCCTATAATTCACCCCTCCACTTT.

This sequence joins TRBV6-1 and TRBJ1-4; D unresolved. The CDR3 has 16 residues. The germline CDR1 and CDR2 sequences are MNHNS and SASEGT. The germline V and J ends were trimmed by 1 base and 4 bases, with 13 bases remaining between them. The CDR3 loop is CASSEGLGRINEKLFF. Here the CDR3 DNA reads TGTGCCAGCAGTGAAGGGCTAGGACGGATTAATGAAAAACTGTTTTTT.

The chain is built from TRBV6-5 and TRBJ1-1; the D is unclear. Germline values: CDR1 MNHEY, CDR2 SVGAGI. This CDR3 has 14 residues. V lost 6 bases and J 5 bases, leaving 16 bases between the germline ends. The CDR3 spells CASSPENRGTEAFF. The CDR3 DNA reads TGTGCCAGCAGCCCCGAGAACCGAGGGACTGAAGCTTTCTTT.

This chain links TRBV28 with TRBJ2-6, with D hard to call. Trimming removed 4 bases from V and 0 bases from J, with 4 bases in between. The germline CDR1 and CDR2 sequences are MDHEN and SYDVKM. The CDR3 covers 14 residues. In DNA, the CDR3 is TGTGCCAGCAGTTCTCGCTCTGGGGCCAACGTCCTGACTTTC. Translation: CASSSRSGANVLTF.

The chain combines TRBV2 with TRBJ1-3; no reliable D call. The CDR3 spans 12 residues. Looked up from germline, CDR1 is SNHLY and CDR2 is FYNNEI. Trimming stripped 2 bases from V and 4 bases from J, with 3 bases between. This CDR3 is CASSETGNTIYF. Written as DNA, the CDR3 is TGTGCCAGCAGTGAAACAGGAAACACCATATATTTT.

This clone has just one count. This chain connects TRBV19 to TRBJ1-2, with D perhaps TRBD1 (6 bases). Deletions cut 5 bases from V and 6 bases from J, with 16 bases between. This CDR3 has 14 residues. Germline lookup yields CDR1 LNHDA and CDR2 SQIVND (reference sequence). The CDR3 region is CASSGVSQGHGYTF. The CDR3 DNA sequence: TGTGCCAGTAGTGGGGTTTCACAGGGCCATGGCTACACCTTC.

The rearrangement links TRBV11-2 to TRBJ1-2, with D hard to call. The germline V gene encodes CDR1 SGHAT and CDR2 FQNNGV. Trimming left V 0 bases short and J 7 bases short, with 18 bases between. This CDR3 has 16 amino acids. This CDR3 reads CASSLESTGSFRGYTF. The CDR3 DNA sequence: TGTGCCAGCAGCTTAGAGTCAACGGGGTCTTTCCGTGGCTACACCTTC. Filled out from reference TRBV11-2 and TRBJ1-2, the complete variable domain reads EAGVAQSPRYKIIEKRQSVAFWCNPISGHATLYWYQQILGQGPKLLIQFQNNGVVDDSQLPKDRFSAERLKGVDSTLKIQPAKLEDSAVYLCASSLESTGSFRGYTFGSGTRLTVV.